The 9 T cell receptor beta chains below were found in one sample sequenced in a study of cytomegalovirus exposure and HLA in healthy donors. Primers included in the PCR were 60 Vbeta and 13 Jbeta primers. The table came from immunoSEQ multiplex PCR; TCRdb's copy has only in-frame clones and leaves some out. The profile shows 150,000 to 180,000 clones, over 65% of them singletons. The sample was PBMCs. The receptors were gathered from a woman between 40 and 55 years old in good health and CMV-seronegative.

J is TRBJ2-1 and V is TRBV9, with D possibly TRBD2 on 6 matching bases. CDR3 size: 14 residues. V dropped 0 bases and J dropped 8 bases, with 12 bases sitting between them. The germline CDR1 and CDR2 sequences are SGDLS and YYNGEE. The DNA of the CDR3 is TGTGCCAGCAGCGTAGACAGAACTAGCCATGAGCAGTTCTTC. Protein: CASSVDRTSHEQFF.

This clone was counted only a few times. The rearrangement joins TRBV6-5 to TRBJ1-1; D remains ambiguous. CDR1 and CDR2 (germline): MNHEY, SVGAGI. The length of the CDR3 is 14 residues. Trimming cost V 5 bases and J 4 bases, with 14 bases left between them. CDR3 amino acids: CASSEVVEVTEAFF. The DNA of the CDR3 is TGTGCCAGCAGTGAGGTAGTTGAGGTCACTGAAGCTTTCTTT.

The CDR3 protein is CATGPGGRDEKLFF. For the CDR3, the DNA is TGTGCCACCGGCCCGGGGGGAAGGGATGAAAAACTGTTTTTT. The V and J genes are TRBV6-5 and TRBJ1-4, with D possibly matching TRBD1 (5 bases). The germline CDR1 and CDR2 sequences are MNHEY and SVGAGI. Deletions cut 10 bases from V and 6 bases from J, with 18 bases between. CDR3 length: 14 amino acids.

For this clone: A read error may account for a junction end that differs from germline. The chain combines TRBV4-2 with TRBJ2-3, with 11 bases fitting TRBD2. CDR3 size: 16 residues. Germline V gene sequence: CDR1 LGHNA, CDR2 YNFKEQ. CDR3 bases: TGTGCCGGCAGCCCCCGGACTAGCGGGTTAAGCGATACGCAGTATTTT. It codes for CAGSPRTSGLSDTQYF.

This clone appeared a single time. J is TRBJ1-1 and V is TRBV9; 9 bases fit TRBD1. Germline CDR1 and CDR2: SGDLS and YYNGEE. J gave up 5 bases and V 0 bases, and 5 bases lay outside the gene matches. The CDR3 consists of 15 residues. CDR3 DNA sequence: TGTGCCAGCAGCGTAGAGCTACAGGGGGCAACTGAAGCTTTCTTT. It codes for CASSVELQGATEAFF.

CDR3 DNA sequence: TGCGCCAGCAGCTTCGGACTAGAGTACAATGAGCAGTTCTTC. This gives the protein CASSFGLEYNEQFF. The chain is built from TRBV5-1 and TRBJ2-1; 7 bases fit TRBD2. Germline V lookup: CDR1 SGHRS, CDR2 YFSETQ. Trimming took 2 bases from V and 4 from J; bases not matched to a gene: 3. The CDR3 covers 14 residues. Full variable domain (rest looked up from reference TRBV5-1 and TRBJ2-1): KAGVTQTPRYLIKTRGQQVTLSCSPISGHRSVSWYQQTPGQGLQFLFEYFSETQRNKGNFPGRFSGRQFSNSRSEMNVSTLELGDSALYLCASSFGLEYNEQFFGPGTRLTVL.

The chain employs TRBV6-1 and TRBJ2-1, with D possibly TRBD1 on 5 matching bases. The CDR3 loop spans 15 amino acids. Deletions cut 7 bases from V and 1 base from J, with 14 bases between. Germline CDR1 and CDR2: MNHNS and SASEGT. The CDR3 is CASTPTGVSYNEQFF. For the CDR3, the DNA is TGTGCCAGCACCCCAACAGGAGTATCCTACAATGAGCAGTTCTTC.

V and J are TRBV7-9 and TRBJ1-1, with D unresolved. The CDR3 loop spans 12 amino acids. V lost 1 base and J lost 8, with 8 bases in between. Per the germline V gene, CDR1 is SEHNR and CDR2 is FQNEAQ (reference sequence). CDR3 amino acids: CASSLELEEAFF. The CDR3, as DNA: TGTGCCAGCAGCTTAGAGTTAGAGGAAGCTTTCTTT.

The sample holds a few counts of this clone. The chain is built from TRBV5-1 and TRBJ2-5, with D possibly being TRBD1 (6 bases). Trimming stripped 2 bases from V and 1 base from J, with 12 bases between. Germline values: CDR1 SGHRS, CDR2 YFSETQ. The CDR3 has 15 amino acids. The CDR3 region has the DNA TGCGCCAGCAGCTTCGAACAGGGTGGCCAAGAGACCCAGTACTTC. It yields the protein CASSFEQGGQETQYF.